This TCR beta chain was sequenced in a study of CD8 T cells in Susac syndrome (dated by TCRdb to the late 2010s). In terms of the full investigation: Repertoire sequencing was used to test whether CD8+ T cell activation and differentiation in Susac syndrome was antigen driven. Clonality of the CD8+ T cell repertoire was compared between more than 10 healthy donors, approximately 14 Susac syndrome patients and roughly 16 multiple sclerosis patients.

What the study reported, not specific to this receptor: The TCR sequencing and HLA analysis was acknowledged to have included a relatively small number of individuals.

About this clonotype: Its antigen is not yet known. Base-call qualities are not available, and no considerably larger clone is one nucleotide away.

RNA was extracted using the RNeasy kit, and roughly 0.45 to 1 microgram was reverse transcribed with random hexamers. TCR beta CDR3 regions were amplified with the immunoSEQ multiplex PCR assay covering 54 Vbeta and 13 Jbeta segments. Bias from PCR amplification was corrected by using a synthetic template baseline for primer optimization and for computational correction. In the authors' own workflow: Reads were assigned to V, D and J genes according to IMGT and analyzed in immunoSEQ Analyzer, with only productive sequences retained. Clonality was calculated as one minus the Shannon entropy normalized by log2 of the number of productive unique sequences. For each patient and control, public and private clones were evaluated among the 100 most prevalent clones. Clones were defined as Susac-specific when absent from the healthy and MS cohorts, from fewer than 1,200 published viral clones and from other ImmuneACCESS disease sequences. The public reads were reprocessed in TCRdb via fastp at Q25 and MiXCR, keeping in-frame beta chains. All rows with the same CDR3 protein become a single entry with the most common DNA and genes. The V and J calls were determined by TCRdb, not by the authors. The sample table lists a few hundred thousand distinct CDR3 sequences, around nine tenths of them with a count of one. Roughly 0.15% of the sample rests with the top ten.

Inclusive of the bounding cysteine and phenylalanine, the CDR3 is 16 residues long. The retained sequence is limited to the CDR3, 48 bases, with the frame set at the first base. The V end gives up 8 bases and the J end 2 bases, leaving 12 bases in the junction not matched to a gene. For CDR1 and CDR2, the germline V gene (reference sequence) lists MNHEY and SMNVEV. Peripheral blood CD8+ and CD4+ T cells from healthy donors, Susac syndrome patients and multiple sclerosis patients were profiled using high-throughput TCR beta sequencing. Treatment-naive patients with stable or active relapsing-remitting disease fulfilling revised McDonald criteria were used as multiple sclerosis controls. Bulk CD8+ and CD4+ T cells were purified by magnetic negative isolation, whereas CD8+ TEMRA cells were enriched by FACS. Blood was drawn into EDTA tubes, processed within 24 hours, and PBMCs were isolated by density gradient centrifugation. PBMCs intended for TCR sequencing were cryopreserved in liquid nitrogen and thawed later in a water bath at 37 degrees C. The sorted or isolated CD4+, CD8+ and CD8+ TEMRA cells reached a purity of at least 90%.

Material: CD8+ T cells from PBMCs. This sequence was found in a human donor with multiple sclerosis. Recombination connected TRBV27 to TRBJ2-1; a stretch of 7 junction bases matches TRBD2. The CDR3 reads CASSLTRDYAYNEQFF. The base sequence is TGTGCCAGCTCACTCACACGGGACTATGCCTACAATGAGCAGTTCTTC.